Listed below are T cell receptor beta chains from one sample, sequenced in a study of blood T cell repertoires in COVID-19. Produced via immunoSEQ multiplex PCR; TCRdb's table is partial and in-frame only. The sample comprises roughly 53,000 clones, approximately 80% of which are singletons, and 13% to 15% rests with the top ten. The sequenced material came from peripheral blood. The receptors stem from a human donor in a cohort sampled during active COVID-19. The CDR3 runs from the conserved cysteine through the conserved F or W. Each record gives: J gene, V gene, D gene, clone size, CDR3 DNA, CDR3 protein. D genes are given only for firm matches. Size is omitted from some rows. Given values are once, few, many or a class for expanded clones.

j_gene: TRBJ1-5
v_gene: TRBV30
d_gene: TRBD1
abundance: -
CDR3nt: TGTGCCTACCGGGACAGGGAGGGGTTGAGCAATCAGCCCCAGCATTTT
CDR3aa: CAYRDREGLSNQPQHF

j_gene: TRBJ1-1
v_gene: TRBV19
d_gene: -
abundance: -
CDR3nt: TGTGCCAGTAGTATCCAGACAGGCCCGCAGTTGGGAGCTTTCTTT
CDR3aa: CASSIQTGPQLGAFF

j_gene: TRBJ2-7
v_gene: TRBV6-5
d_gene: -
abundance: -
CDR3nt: TGTGCCAGCAGTCCTCTAATAGCAAGCTCCTACGAGCAGTACTTC
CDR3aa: CASSPLIASSYEQYF

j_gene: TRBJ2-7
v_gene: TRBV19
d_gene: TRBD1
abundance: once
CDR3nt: TGTGCCAGTAGCAAACAGGGGGTCTTGGACGAGCAGTACTTC
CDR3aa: CASSKQGVLDEQYF

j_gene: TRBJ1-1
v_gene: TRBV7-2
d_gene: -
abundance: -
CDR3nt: TGTGCCAGCAGCCCCCTCGGACCTAGCGCTGAAGCTTTCTTT
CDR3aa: CASSPLGPSAEAFF

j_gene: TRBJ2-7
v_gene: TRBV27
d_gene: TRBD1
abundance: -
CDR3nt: TGTGCCAGCAGTCCGAGACAGGGATTCACCTACGAGCAGTACTTC
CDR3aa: CASSPRQGFTYEQYF

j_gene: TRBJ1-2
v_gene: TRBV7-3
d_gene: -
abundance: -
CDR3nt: TGTGCCAGCAGCGCGGGGGGTAACTATGGCTACACCTTC
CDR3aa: CASSAGGNYGYTF

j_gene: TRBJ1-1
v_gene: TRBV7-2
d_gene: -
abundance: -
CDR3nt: TGTGCCAGCAGCCAATCAGGGCTAGGAACTGAAGCTTTCTTT
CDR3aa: CASSQSGLGTEAFF

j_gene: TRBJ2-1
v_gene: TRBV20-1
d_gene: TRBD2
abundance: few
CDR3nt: TGCAGTGCTAGTCCTCTAGCGGGGGACTTCAATGAGCAGTTCTTC
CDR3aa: CSASPLAGDFNEQFF

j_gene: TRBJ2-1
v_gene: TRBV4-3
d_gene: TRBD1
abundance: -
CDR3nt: TGCGCCAGCAGCCGCGGGACAGGCGACAATGAGCAGTTCTTC
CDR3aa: CASSRGTGDNEQFF

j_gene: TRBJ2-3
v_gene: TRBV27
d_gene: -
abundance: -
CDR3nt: TGTGCCAGCAGCCAGACCCGCAGGGGAGATACGCAGTATTTT
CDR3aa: CASSQTRRGDTQYF

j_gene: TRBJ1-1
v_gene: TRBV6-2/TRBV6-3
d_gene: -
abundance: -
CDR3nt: TGTGCCAGCAGTTACGGGGACATTACCATGAACACTGAAGCTTTCTTT
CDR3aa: CASSYGDITMNTEAFF

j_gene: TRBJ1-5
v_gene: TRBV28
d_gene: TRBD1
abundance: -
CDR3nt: TGTGCCAGCAGCCCCGGGACAGGGAACAATCAGCCCCAGCATTTT
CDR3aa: CASSPGTGNNQPQHF

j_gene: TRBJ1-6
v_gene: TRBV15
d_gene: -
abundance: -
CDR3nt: TGTGCCACCAGCAGGGCAGGGTTTTCACCCCTCCACTTT
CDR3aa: CATSRAGFSPLHF

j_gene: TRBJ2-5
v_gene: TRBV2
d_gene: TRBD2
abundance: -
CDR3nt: TGTGCCAGCAGTGTCCAACCCGCGGGAGGGGGGGAGACCCAGTACTTC
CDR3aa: CASSVQPAGGGETQYF

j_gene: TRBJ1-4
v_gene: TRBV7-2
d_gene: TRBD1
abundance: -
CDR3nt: TGTGCCAGCAGCTCCTCCGGGACAGGGGCGGAAAAACTGTTTTTT
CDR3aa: CASSSSGTGAEKLFF

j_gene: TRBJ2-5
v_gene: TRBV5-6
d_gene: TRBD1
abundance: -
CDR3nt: TGTGCCAGCAGCTTAAGGACAGGGGGCGGGGAGACCCAGTACTTC
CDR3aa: CASSLRTGGGETQYF

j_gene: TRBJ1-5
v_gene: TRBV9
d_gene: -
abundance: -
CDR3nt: TGTGCCAGCGGGGGGGCGAATAGCGGCAATCAGCCCCAGCATTTT
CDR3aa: CASGGANSGNQPQHF

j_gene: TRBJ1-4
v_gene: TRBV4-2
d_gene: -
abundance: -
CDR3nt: TGTGCCAGCAGCCAGCCGAAGGAGGGGTGGAATGAAAAACTGTTTTTT
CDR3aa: CASSQPKEGWNEKLFF

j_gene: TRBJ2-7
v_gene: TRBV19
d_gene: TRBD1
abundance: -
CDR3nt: TGTGCCAGTAGTATAGGTTTGGGGACAGGGGGCTCCTACGAGCAGTACTTC
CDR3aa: CASSIGLGTGGSYEQYF

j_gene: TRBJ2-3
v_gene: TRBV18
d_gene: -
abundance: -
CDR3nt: TGTGCCAGCTCACCACGAGGGTATTTTGATACGCAGTATTTT
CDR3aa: CASSPRGYFDTQYF

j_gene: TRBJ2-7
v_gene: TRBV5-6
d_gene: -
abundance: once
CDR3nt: TGTGCCAGCAGCTTCACAGACAGAGAGCAGTACTTC
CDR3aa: CASSFTDREQYF

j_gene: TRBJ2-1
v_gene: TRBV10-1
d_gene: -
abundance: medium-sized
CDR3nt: TGCGCCAGCAGTGAGACTACAAACTTGGAGCAGTTCTTC
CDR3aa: CASSETTNLEQFF

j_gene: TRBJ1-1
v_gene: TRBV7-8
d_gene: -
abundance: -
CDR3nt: TGTGCCAGCAGCTTAGCGACAGCCTCCACTGAAGCTTTCTTT
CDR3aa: CASSLATASTEAFF

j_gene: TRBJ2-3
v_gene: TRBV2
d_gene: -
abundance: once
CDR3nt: TGTGCCAGCAGGGCGGTAACTAGCACAGATACGCAGTATTTT
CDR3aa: CASRAVTSTDTQYF

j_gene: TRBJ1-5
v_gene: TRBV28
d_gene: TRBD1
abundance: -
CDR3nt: TGTGCCATCCATCAGGGGGCCAGGAATCAGCCCCAGCATTTT
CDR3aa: CAIHQGARNQPQHF

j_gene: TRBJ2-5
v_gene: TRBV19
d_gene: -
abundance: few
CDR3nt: TGTGCCAGTAGTATAGGGAGGGGAGGTTACCAAGAGACCCAGTACTTC
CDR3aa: CASSIGRGGYQETQYF

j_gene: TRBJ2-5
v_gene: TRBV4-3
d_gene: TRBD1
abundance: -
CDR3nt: TGCGCCAGCAGCCAAGGACAGGGCACGAAGACCCAGTACTTC
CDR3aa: CASSQGQGTKTQYF

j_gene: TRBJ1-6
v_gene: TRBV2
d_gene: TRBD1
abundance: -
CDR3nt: TGTGCCACCCAAAACCCCGGGACAGGGAATAATTCACCCCTCCACTTT
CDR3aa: CATQNPGTGNNSPLHF

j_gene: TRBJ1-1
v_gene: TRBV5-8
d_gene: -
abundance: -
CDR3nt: TGTGCCAGCAGCCGAGGACTTACGGCTGAAGCTTTCTTT
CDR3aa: CASSRGLTAEAFF

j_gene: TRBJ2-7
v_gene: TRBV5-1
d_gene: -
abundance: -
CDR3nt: TGCGCCAGCAGCTTGGGTTGGGGGCTCGACGAGCAGTACTTC
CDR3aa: CASSLGWGLDEQYF

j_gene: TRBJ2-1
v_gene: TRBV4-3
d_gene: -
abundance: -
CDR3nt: TGCGCCAGCAGCCAAGACAGGGAAGCCCGAAATGAGCAGTTCTTC
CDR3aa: CASSQDREARNEQFF

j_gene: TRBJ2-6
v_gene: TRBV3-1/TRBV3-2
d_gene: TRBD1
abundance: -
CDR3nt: TGTGCCAGCAGCCCCGACAGGGTTGGGGCCAACGTCCTGACTTTC
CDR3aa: CASSPDRVGANVLTF

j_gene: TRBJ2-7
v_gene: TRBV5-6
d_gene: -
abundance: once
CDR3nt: TGTGCCAGCAGCGACACAAACAGGGTCTACGAGCAGTACTTC
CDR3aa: CASSDTNRVYEQYF

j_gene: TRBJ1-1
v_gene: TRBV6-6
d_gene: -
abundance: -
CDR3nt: TGTGCCAGCAGTTACTCCTCGACAGAGAACACTGAAGCTTTCTTT
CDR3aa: CASSYSSTENTEAFF

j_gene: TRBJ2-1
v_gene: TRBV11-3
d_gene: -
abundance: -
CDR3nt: TGTGCCAGCAGCTTTGGTGACAGCTACAATGAGCAGTTCTTC
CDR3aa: CASSFGDSYNEQFF

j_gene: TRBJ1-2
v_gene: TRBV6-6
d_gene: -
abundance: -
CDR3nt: TGTGCCAGCAGTTACTCTTCAGGTTCTGTTGGCTACACCTTC
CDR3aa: CASSYSSGSVGYTF

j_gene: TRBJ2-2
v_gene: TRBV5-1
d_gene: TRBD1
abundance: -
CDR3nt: TGCGCCAGCAGCTTGGGGGACAGGGACACCGGGGAGCTGTTTTTT
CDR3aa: CASSLGDRDTGELFF

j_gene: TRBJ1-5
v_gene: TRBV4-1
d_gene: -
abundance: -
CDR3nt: TGCGCCAGCAGCCAAGCCTGGCGGAGCAATCAGCCCCAGCATTTT
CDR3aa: CASSQAWRSNQPQHF

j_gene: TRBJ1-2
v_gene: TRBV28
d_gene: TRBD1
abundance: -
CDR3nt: TGTGCCTCCAGGGGGACAGACCGTAACTATGGCTACACCTTC
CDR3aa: CASRGTDRNYGYTF

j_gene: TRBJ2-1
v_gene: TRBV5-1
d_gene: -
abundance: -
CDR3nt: TGCGCCAGCAGCTTGGATGCAGGGTCGTGGTCCTACAATGAGCAGTTCTTC
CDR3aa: CASSLDAGSWSYNEQFF

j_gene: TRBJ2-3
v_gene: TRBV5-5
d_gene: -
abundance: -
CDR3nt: TGTGCCAGCAGCCTTACAGGGACCTTCACAGATACGCAGTATTTT
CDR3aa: CASSLTGTFTDTQYF

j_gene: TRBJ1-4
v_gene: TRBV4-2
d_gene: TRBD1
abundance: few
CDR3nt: TGTGCCAGCAGCCCGGGACAGGTTAATGAAAAACTGTTTTTT
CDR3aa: CASSPGQVNEKLFF

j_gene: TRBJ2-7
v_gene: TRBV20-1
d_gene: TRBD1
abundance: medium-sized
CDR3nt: TGCAGTGCTAGTTATGGACAGGGGGCCTACGAGCAGTACTTC
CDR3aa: CSASYGQGAYEQYF

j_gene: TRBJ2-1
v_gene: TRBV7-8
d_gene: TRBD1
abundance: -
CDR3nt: TGTGCCAGCAGCTTAACCCCCCCGGGACAGAGCTACAATGAGCAGTTCTTC
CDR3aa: CASSLTPPGQSYNEQFF

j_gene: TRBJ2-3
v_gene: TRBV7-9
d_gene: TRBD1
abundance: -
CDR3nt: TGTGCCAGCAGCAGCGGACAGGGGGCTAGCACAGATACGCAGTATTTT
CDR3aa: CASSSGQGASTDTQYF

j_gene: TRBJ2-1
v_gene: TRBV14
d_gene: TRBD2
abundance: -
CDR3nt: TGTGCCAGCAGCACTCAGACAGAGGGACTAGCGTTATACAATGAGCAGTTCTTC
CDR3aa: CASSTQTEGLALYNEQFF

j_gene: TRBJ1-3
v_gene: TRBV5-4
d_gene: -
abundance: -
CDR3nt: TGTGCCAGCAGTACAGGTTCTGGAAACACCATATATTTT
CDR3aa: CASSTGSGNTIYF

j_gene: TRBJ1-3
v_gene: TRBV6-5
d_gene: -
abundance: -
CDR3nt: TGTGCCAGCAAGCGGGGGTTCTCTGGAAACACCATATATTTT
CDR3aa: CASKRGFSGNTIYF

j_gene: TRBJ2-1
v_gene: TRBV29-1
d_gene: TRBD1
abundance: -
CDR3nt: TGCAGCGTCCCCACAGGGGATTCCTACAATGAGCAGTTCTTC
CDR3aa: CSVPTGDSYNEQFF

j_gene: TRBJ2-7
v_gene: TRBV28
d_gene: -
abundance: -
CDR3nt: TGTGCCAGCAGTTTAGGTCTAGGCTACGAGCAGTACTTC
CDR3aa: CASSLGLGYEQYF

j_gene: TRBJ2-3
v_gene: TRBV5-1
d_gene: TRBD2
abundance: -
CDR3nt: TGCGCCAGCAGCCCGTGGGGGGGTACAGATACGCAGTATTTT
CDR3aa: CASSPWGGTDTQYF

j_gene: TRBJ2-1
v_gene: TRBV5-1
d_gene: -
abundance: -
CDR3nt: TGCGCCAGCAGCTTGGAAGTTGCGGGTGGGAATGAGCAGTTCTTC
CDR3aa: CASSLEVAGGNEQFF

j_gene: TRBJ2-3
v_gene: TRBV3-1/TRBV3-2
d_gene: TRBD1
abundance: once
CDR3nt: TGTGCCAGCAGCCAAGAGTCTTGGGACAGGGGCACAGATACGCAGTATTTT
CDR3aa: CASSQESWDRGTDTQYF

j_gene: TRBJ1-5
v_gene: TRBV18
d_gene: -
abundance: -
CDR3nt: TGTGCCAGCTCACCAAGCACAGCTTATAGCAATCAGCCCCAGCATTTT
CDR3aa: CASSPSTAYSNQPQHF

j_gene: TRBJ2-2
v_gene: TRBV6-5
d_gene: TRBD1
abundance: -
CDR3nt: TGTGCCAGCAGTTACGCCGCAGGGGGATTAACCGGGGAGCTGTTTTTT
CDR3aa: CASSYAAGGLTGELFF

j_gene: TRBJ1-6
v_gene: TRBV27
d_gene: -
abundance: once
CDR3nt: TGTGCCAGCGCTACGGACAGTCATAATTCACCCCTCCACTTT
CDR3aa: CASATDSHNSPLHF